This T cell receptor (beta chain) was retrieved from a study of OX40 agonist ivuxolimab in advanced cancers. Study in general: Given to patients was ivuxolimab, an agonistic anti-OX40 (CD134) antibody.

Remarks on this clone: Its antigen is undetermined.

The data were produced by immunoSEQ multiplex PCR, yet TCRdb's version contains in-frame clones alone and is incomplete. This sample has tens of thousands of clones, with 84% found just once. Findings and caveats of the study: Which antigen the expanded peripheral T cells recognized is unknown.

Unmatched junction bases numbered 0, after V lost 4 bases and J lost 1 base. This CDR3 has 13 amino acids. CDR1 MDHEN and CDR2 SYDVKM come from the germline V gene. The sequences come from CD4+ or CD8+ T cells sorted from blood, collected in a trial of the OX40 agonist ivuxolimab. This sequence joins TRBV28 and TRBJ1-1; 7 bases match TRBD1. The sequence came from an adult with an advanced solid tumor such as melanoma, head and neck, liver or kidney cancer. CDR3 protein: CASSSGGNTEAFF. CDR3 sequence (DNA): TGTGCCAGCAGTTCAGGGGGGAACACTGAAGCTTTCTTT.